These 19 T cell receptor beta chains were sequenced from one sample in a study of beta chain features in type 1 diabetes. The sequenced template was cDNA made from the entire isolated RNA. Here immunoSEQ multiplex PCR was the method, and the copy in TCRdb shows in-frame clones only, minus some. The sample carries fewer than 45,000 clones, around 60% recorded once. The sequenced sample was Tregs from blood. Every receptor here comes from a woman aged 25 to 45 in good health.

The gene calls are TRBV19 and TRBJ2-1; no clear D gene. The CDR3 is 14 amino acids. Germline assignment: CDR1 LNHDA and CDR2 SQIVND (reference sequence). Deletions cut 7 bases from V and 3 bases from J, with 13 bases between. The CDR3 spells CASTPRYDYNEQFF. The CDR3 DNA follows: TGTGCCAGTACTCCCCGCTACGACTACAATGAGCAGTTCTTC.

The chain is built from TRBV7-2 and TRBJ2-7, with D uncertain. CDR1 and CDR2 (germline): SGHTA, FQGNSA. CDR3 length: 13 residues. Trimming shortened V by 5 bases and J by 0 bases, and 8 bases separated the two germline ends. Here the CDR3 DNA reads TGTGCCAGCAGCCCCACGAGCTCCTACGAGCAGTACTTC. Encoded protein: CASSPTSSYEQYF.

The gene calls are TRBV7-9 and TRBJ1-6; D is perhaps TRBD1 (6 bases). Between the trimmed V and J ends, which lost 5 bases and 7 bases, there was a span of 15 bases. The CDR3 is 15 amino acids. Germline V lookup: CDR1 SEHNR, CDR2 FQNEAQ (reference sequence). The CDR3 DNA follows: TGTGCCAGCAGCCCCCTAGGGCAGGGGAATTCACCCCTCCACTTT. This translates into CASSPLGQGNSPLHF. Using reference TRBV7-9 and TRBJ1-6 for the parts outside the CDR3, the full variable domain is DTGVSQNPRHKITKRGQNVTFRCDPISEHNRLYWYRQTLGQGPEFLTYFQNEAQLEKSRLLSDRFSAERPKGSFSTLEIQRTEQGDSAMYLCASSPLGQGNSPLHFGNGTRLTVT.

This clone was found once. This chain joins TRBV5-6 and TRBJ1-2, with a tentative D call TRBD1 (5 bases). Trimming shortened V by 4 bases and J by 6 bases, and 22 bases separated the two germline ends. Per the germline V gene, CDR1 is SGHDT and CDR2 is YYEEEE. This CDR3 comprises 16 residues. The CDR3 DNA sequence: TGTGCCAGCAGCCCCCTGGCCCGACAAGGGGAAAATGGCTACACCTTC. Translation: CASSPLARQGENGYTF.

The chain has TRBV19 and TRBJ2-1; possible D gene TRBD2, 6 bases. Germline loops: CDR1 LNHDA, CDR2 SQIVND (reference sequence). V lost 9 bases, J lost 7 bases, and 28 bases lay in between. The CDR3 extends over 17 amino acids. The CDR3 sequence: CASNSIALLGGPNEQFF. Written as DNA, the CDR3 is TGTGCCAGCAATAGTATAGCCCTATTGGGGGGTCCAAATGAGCAGTTCTTC.

The chain combines TRBV18 with TRBJ2-1; 15 bases align to TRBD2. Germline V gives CDR1 KGHSH, CDR2 LQKENI. This CDR3 is built from 16 residues. Unmatched junction bases numbered 9, after V lost 6 bases and J lost 9 bases. The CDR3 DNA follows: TGTGCCAGCTCCCCCGAAGGACTAGCGGGAGGGAGTGAGCAGTTCTTC. Protein: CASSPEGLAGGSEQFF.

This clone turned up a few times. The rearrangement joins TRBV10-3 to TRBJ2-1; TRBD2 is a possible D gene (6 bases). The CDR3 length is 16 residues. The V end was cut by 4 bases, the J end by 7 bases, with 20 bases between. CDR1 is ENHRY and CDR2 is SYGVKD in the germline V gene. The CDR3 coding sequence is TGTGCCATCAGTGTGTCGGGTGGCGGGGTGCCGAATGAGCAGTTCTTC. Protein product: CAISVSGGGVPNEQFF.

This clone has a single count. The V and J genes are TRBV11-2 and TRBJ2-1; D is undetermined. Trimming pared 3 bases from V and 7 bases from J, leaving 4 bases between. CDR1 is SGHAT and CDR2 is FQNNGV in the germline V gene. The CDR3 is made up of 11 amino acids. The CDR3 region has the DNA TGTGCCAGCAGCTTCCTAAATGAGCAGTTCTTC. It is translated as CASSFLNEQFF.

The V call is TRBV2, the J call TRBJ2-3; D uncertain. This CDR3 region has 13 residues. The ends were cut back, 3 bases at V and 3 bases at J, with 7 bases in the middle. The germline gives CDR1 SNHLY, CDR2 FYNNEI. CDR3 protein: CASSERFTDTQYF. CDR3 DNA sequence: TGTGCCAGCAGTGAGAGGTTTACAGATACGCAGTATTTT. Complete variable domain (other parts from reference TRBV2 and TRBJ2-3): EPEVTQTPSHQVTQMGQEVILRCVPISNHLYFYWYRQILGQKVEFLVSFYNNEISEKSEIFDDQFSVERPDGSNFTLKIRSTKLEDSAMYFCASSERFTDTQYFGPGTRLTVL.

This clone turned up a few times. The chain is built from TRBV7-2 and TRBJ2-7, with TRBD1 matching over 7 bases. Germline trimming cut 5 bases from V and 5 bases from J; bases unmatched to any gene: 12. Germline CDR1 and CDR2: SGHTA and FQGNSA. There are 15 residues in the CDR3. The CDR3 nucleotides are TGTGCCAGCAGCCGTCCCAGGGGGTATGAGGACGAGCAGTACTTC. As protein: CASSRPRGYEDEQYF.

CDR3 loop: CASSFRLGRGSGTQYF. The CDR3 nucleotides are TGTGCCAGCAGTTTTCGACTAGGTCGGGGTTCGGGGACCCAGTACTTC. This chain connects TRBV6-5 to TRBJ2-5; D possibly corresponds to TRBD2 (6 bases). Between the trimmed V and J ends, which lost 4 bases and 7 bases, there was a span of 22 bases. Germline V gene data show CDR1 as MNHEY and CDR2 as SVGAGI. The CDR3 runs 16 residues.

The rearrangement uses TRBV27 and TRBJ2-1; the D gene is possibly TRBD2 (5 bases). This CDR3 comprises 16 residues. Trimming cost V 5 bases and J 5 bases, with 19 bases left between them. Germline assignment: CDR1 MNHEY and CDR2 SMNVEV (reference sequence). In nucleotides, the CDR3 is TGTGCCAGCAGTCTTGCTCAAGGGCGGGTAAACAATGAGCAGTTCTTC. Translation gives CASSLAQGRVNNEQFF.

This clone was picked up a small number of times. V is TRBV29-1 and J is TRBJ2-1, with 13 positions matching TRBD2. The CDR3 is 18 amino acids. The germline CDR1 and CDR2 sequences are SQVTM and ANQGSEA. V was clipped by 3 bases and J by 3 bases; unmatched bases: 11. The CDR3 DNA reads as TGCAGCGTTGATCGTAACCAAGGACTAGCGGGAGTCTACAATGAGCAGTTCTTC. It encodes CSVDRNQGLAGVYNEQFF.

This rearrangement joins TRBV6-5 to TRBJ1-2; TRBD1 matches at 9 bases. CDR1 is MNHEY, CDR2 SVGAGI, per germline. CDR3 length: 14 residues. V lost 2 bases to trimming and J lost 6 bases; unmatched junction nucleotides: 4. In DNA, the CDR3 is TGTGCCAGCAGTTACCCGGGACAGGGAGATGGCTACACCTTC. The encoded protein is CASSYPGQGDGYTF.

The chain couples TRBV7-9 to TRBJ2-1; 10 bases map to TRBD2. The CDR3 has 14 residues. Germline CDR1 is SEHNR and CDR2 is FQNEAQ (reference sequence). V gave up 4 bases and J gave up 4 bases; unmatched junction bases: 1. The CDR3 loop reads CASSSLAGYNEQFF. CDR3 nucleotide sequence: TGTGCCAGCAGCTCACTAGCGGGGTACAATGAGCAGTTCTTC.

The V gene is TRBV27, the J gene TRBJ2-1, with TRBD2 matching 14 bases. Germline assignment: CDR1 MNHEY and CDR2 SMNVEV (reference sequence). V was pared by 6 bases and J by 9 bases, with 7 bases of the junction left unmatched. This CDR3 comprises 15 residues. The CDR3, as DNA: TGTGCCAGCAGCCGACTAGCGGGAGGGCTGGTTGAGCAGTTCTTC. Translation gives CASSRLAGGLVEQFF.

This clone was found a few times. One end of the junction is discordant with germline, which a read error may explain. The chain couples TRBV11-1 to TRBJ2-7; a weak D match, TRBD1 (6 bases). The CDR3 covers 14 residues. Germline V lookup: CDR1 SGHAT, CDR2 FQDESV (reference sequence). This chain's CDR3 is CASSLARGSSEQYF. Written as DNA, the CDR3 is TGTGCCAGCAGCCTAGCCAGGGGATCTTCTGAGCAGTACTTC. Variable domain in full (rest from reference TRBV11-1 and TRBJ2-7): EAEVAQSPRYKITEKSQAVAFWCDPISGHATLYWYRQILGQGPELLVQFQDESVVDDSQLPKDRFSAERLKGVDSTLKIQPAELGDSAMYLCASSLARGSSEQYFGPGTRLTVT.

CDR3 DNA: TGTGCCAGCACTGGGAGGCAGAACACCGGGGAGCTGTTTTTT. Translation gives CASTGRQNTGELFF. This chain connects TRBV6-6 to TRBJ2-2; a possible D gene is TRBD2 (6 bases). Germline CDR1 reads MNHNY; CDR2 reads SVGAGI (reference sequence). V was cut by 7 bases and J by 1 base, with 10 bases left in between. This CDR3 is built from 14 residues.

The chain combines TRBV7-8 with TRBJ2-2; TRBD2 is a possible D gene (6 bases). The CDR3 runs 13 residues. In germline, CDR1 is SGHVS, CDR2 FQNEAQ. Deletions cut 4 bases from V and 6 bases from J, with 9 bases between. CDR3 amino acids: CASSSLAPGELFF. The CDR3 nucleotides read TGTGCCAGCAGCTCCCTAGCGCCCGGGGAGCTGTTTTTT.